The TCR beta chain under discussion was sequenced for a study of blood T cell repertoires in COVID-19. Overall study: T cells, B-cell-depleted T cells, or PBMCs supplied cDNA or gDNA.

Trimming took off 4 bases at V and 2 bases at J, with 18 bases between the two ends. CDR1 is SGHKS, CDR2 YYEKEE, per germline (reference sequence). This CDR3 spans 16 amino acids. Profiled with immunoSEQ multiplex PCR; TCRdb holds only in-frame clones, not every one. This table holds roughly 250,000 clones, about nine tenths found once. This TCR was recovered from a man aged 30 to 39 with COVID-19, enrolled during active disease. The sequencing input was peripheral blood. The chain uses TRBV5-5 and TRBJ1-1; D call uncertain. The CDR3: CASSPEVGSANTEAFF. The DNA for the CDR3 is TGTGCCAGCAGCCCGGAGGTAGGGTCAGCAAACACTGAAGCTTTCTTT.